A selection of T cell receptor beta chains follows, all from one sample in a study of T cell repertoires in cytomegalovirus infection. TCRdb passed the reads through MiXCR, listing each CDR3 protein once. Found here are approximately 400,000 distinct CDR3 sequences, approximately 31% of them singletons; the top ten hold 12% to 15%. Specimen: PBMCs. The receptors come from a human donor in good health (CMV status not recorded). Some clones in this sample may be carry-over from other donors' samples. Both conserved end residues are part of each CDR3. D genes are given only for firm matches. The size entry is marked missing in some rows and otherwise reads once, few, many or a size class.

D gene: TRBD1; clone size: many; V gene: TRBV7-2; CDR3 length: 12; J gene: TRBJ1-1; CDR3 protein: CASRPDRAEAFF; CDR3 DNA: TGTGCCAGCAGACCTGACAGGGCTGAAGCTTTCTTT
D gene: -; clone size: once; V gene: TRBV6-2/TRBV6-3; CDR3 length: 14; J gene: TRBJ2-7; CDR3 protein: CASSSGRFSYEQYF; CDR3 DNA: TGTGCCAGCAGTTCTGGACGGTTCTCCTACGAGCAGTACTTC
D gene: TRBD1; clone size: -; V gene: TRBV7-2; CDR3 length: 15; J gene: TRBJ1-1; CDR3 protein: CASSLGQGVSTEAFF; CDR3 DNA: TGTGCCAGCAGCCTAGGACAGGGAGTGAGCACTGAAGCTTTCTTT
D gene: TRBD1; clone size: many; V gene: TRBV7-6; CDR3 length: 17; J gene: TRBJ1-1; CDR3 protein: CASSFHISNRGNTEAFF; CDR3 DNA: TGTGCCAGCAGCTTCCATATCTCCAACAGGGGGAACACTGAAGCTTTCTTT
D gene: -; clone size: many; V gene: TRBV7-8; CDR3 length: 17; J gene: TRBJ2-1; CDR3 protein: CASSLGVLQGRENEQFF; CDR3 DNA: TGTGCCAGCAGCTTAGGGGTGCTTCAGGGGAGGGAGAATGAGCAGTTCTTC
D gene: -; clone size: few; V gene: TRBV25-1; CDR3 length: 15; J gene: TRBJ2-1; CDR3 protein: CASSELASPYNEQFF; CDR3 DNA: TGTGCCAGCAGTGAACTGGCGAGTCCCTACAATGAGCAGTTCTTC
D gene: -; clone size: -; V gene: TRBV28; CDR3 length: 17; J gene: TRBJ2-6; CDR3 protein: CASGVGGLFSGANVLTF; CDR3 DNA: TGTGCCAGCGGGGTCGGGGGCCTCTTCTCTGGGGCCAACGTCCTGACTTTC
D gene: -; clone size: -; V gene: TRBV3-1; CDR3 length: 13; J gene: TRBJ1-6; CDR3 protein: CASSPTYNSPLHF; CDR3 DNA: TGTGCCAGCAGCCCTACTTATAATTCACCCCTCCACTTT
D gene: TRBD1; clone size: -; V gene: TRBV5-4; CDR3 length: 17; J gene: TRBJ2-7; CDR3 protein: CASSLGQGSVRSYEQYF; CDR3 DNA: TGTGCCAGCAGCTTGGGACAGGGCTCAGTAAGGTCCTACGAGCAGTACTTC
D gene: TRBD2; clone size: many; V gene: TRBV7-2; CDR3 length: 16; J gene: TRBJ2-2; CDR3 protein: CASSSRGLAWAGELFF; CDR3 DNA: TGTGCCAGCAGCTCCCGTGGACTAGCGTGGGCCGGGGAGCTGTTTTTT
D gene: -; clone size: few; V gene: TRBV4-2; CDR3 length: 15; J gene: TRBJ1-1; CDR3 protein: CASSQPRQSNTEAFF; CDR3 DNA: TGTGCCAGCAGCCAACCTAGACAGTCGAACACTGAAGCTTTCTTT
D gene: -; clone size: many; V gene: TRBV12-3/TRBV12-4; CDR3 length: 15; J gene: TRBJ1-1; CDR3 protein: CASSSQGMLNTEAFF; CDR3 DNA: TGTGCCAGCAGTTCCCAGGGGATGTTGAACACTGAAGCTTTCTTT
D gene: -; clone size: -; V gene: TRBV4-2; CDR3 length: 18; J gene: TRBJ1-3; CDR3 protein: CASSQDKGDSYSGNTIYF; CDR3 DNA: TGTGCCAGCAGCCAAGATAAGGGAGACAGTTACTCTGGAAACACCATATATTTT
D gene: TRBD1; clone size: -; V gene: TRBV6-5; CDR3 length: 15; J gene: TRBJ1-1; CDR3 protein: CASSTTGGGNTEAFF; CDR3 DNA: TGTGCCAGCAGTACGACAGGGGGCGGGAACACTGAAGCTTTCTTT
D gene: -; clone size: -; V gene: TRBV12-3/TRBV12-4; CDR3 length: 14; J gene: TRBJ1-5; CDR3 protein: CASSFFRQNQPQHF; CDR3 DNA: TGTGCCAGCAGTTTCTTCAGGCAGAATCAGCCCCAGCATTTT
D gene: -; clone size: -; V gene: TRBV14; CDR3 length: 15; J gene: TRBJ1-5; CDR3 protein: CASSQQGPSNQPQHF; CDR3 DNA: TGTGCCAGCAGCCAACAAGGACCTAGCAATCAGCCCCAGCATTTT
D gene: TRBD1; clone size: few; V gene: TRBV11-2; CDR3 length: 15; J gene: TRBJ1-6; CDR3 protein: CASSFWTGRGPPLHF; CDR3 DNA: TGTGCCAGCAGCTTTTGGACAGGGCGAGGGCCACCCCTCCACTTT
D gene: TRBD1; clone size: -; V gene: TRBV20-1; CDR3 length: 15; J gene: TRBJ1-5; CDR3 protein: CSGMKGTGTNQPQHF; CDR3 DNA: TGCAGTGGTATGAAGGGGACAGGGACCAATCAGCCCCAGCATTTT
D gene: TRBD1; clone size: -; V gene: TRBV29-1; CDR3 length: 12; J gene: TRBJ2-7; CDR3 protein: CSVETGSEEQYF; CDR3 DNA: TGCAGCGTAGAGACAGGGTCGGAAGAGCAGTACTTC
D gene: -; clone size: -; V gene: TRBV6-2/TRBV6-3; CDR3 length: 16; J gene: TRBJ2-7; CDR3 protein: CASTFFEGERTYEQYF; CDR3 DNA: TGTGCCAGTACCTTTTTCGAGGGAGAGAGAACCTACGAGCAGTACTTC
D gene: -; clone size: few; V gene: TRBV4-2; CDR3 length: 17; J gene: TRBJ2-5; CDR3 protein: CASSQFTAEGLQETQYF; CDR3 DNA: TGTGCCAGCAGCCAATTTACCGCCGAGGGGCTCCAAGAGACCCAGTACTTC
D gene: TRBD1; clone size: few; V gene: TRBV24-1; CDR3 length: 15; J gene: TRBJ2-2; CDR3 protein: CATSVPGGNTGELFF; CDR3 DNA: TGTGCCACCAGTGTTCCAGGGGGCAACACCGGGGAGCTGTTTTTT
D gene: -; clone size: -; V gene: TRBV11-2; CDR3 length: 15; J gene: TRBJ1-1; CDR3 protein: CASSLALGGGTEAFF; CDR3 DNA: TGTGCCAGCAGCTTAGCACTCGGGGGTGGTACTGAAGCTTTCTTT
D gene: -; clone size: -; V gene: TRBV19; CDR3 length: 15; J gene: TRBJ1-2; CDR3 protein: CASSLQGRTNYGYTF; CDR3 DNA: TGTGCCAGTAGTTTACAGGGCCGGACTAACTATGGCTACACCTTC
D gene: -; clone size: many; V gene: TRBV25-1; CDR3 length: 13; J gene: TRBJ1-5; CDR3 protein: CASSAAGTAPQHF; CDR3 DNA: TGTGCCAGCAGTGCGGCTGGGACCGCGCCCCAGCATTTT
D gene: -; clone size: -; V gene: TRBV15; CDR3 length: 13; J gene: TRBJ1-4; CDR3 protein: CATRGNYNEKLFF; CDR3 DNA: TGTGCCACCCGCGGGAATTACAATGAAAAACTGTTTTTT
D gene: -; clone size: many; V gene: TRBV11-2; CDR3 length: 14; J gene: TRBJ1-5; CDR3 protein: CASSLDDSNQPQHF; CDR3 DNA: TGTGCCAGCAGCTTAGATGATAGCAATCAGCCCCAGCATTTT
D gene: -; clone size: -; V gene: TRBV12-3/TRBV12-4; CDR3 length: 12; J gene: TRBJ2-1; CDR3 protein: CASSFGQGEQFF; CDR3 DNA: TGTGCCAGCAGTTTCGGGCAGGGGGAGCAGTTCTTC
D gene: -; clone size: few; V gene: TRBV24-1; CDR3 length: 14; J gene: TRBJ2-5; CDR3 protein: CATSAWDGKETQYF; CDR3 DNA: TGTGCCACCAGTGCCTGGGACGGGAAAGAGACCCAGTACTTC
D gene: TRBD1; clone size: -; V gene: TRBV24-1; CDR3 length: 16; J gene: TRBJ2-7; CDR3 protein: CATSDLGATGVWEQYF; CDR3 DNA: TGTGCCACCAGTGATTTGGGGGCCACAGGGGTTTGGGAGCAGTACTTC
D gene: -; clone size: many; V gene: TRBV7-2; CDR3 length: 13; J gene: TRBJ2-7; CDR3 protein: CASGYQGGYEQYF; CDR3 DNA: TGTGCCAGCGGATACCAGGGCGGCTACGAGCAGTACTTC
D gene: -; clone size: -; V gene: TRBV19; CDR3 length: 12; J gene: TRBJ2-1; CDR3 protein: CASSTWDFEQFF; CDR3 DNA: TGTGCCAGTAGTACCTGGGACTTTGAGCAGTTCTTC
D gene: TRBD2; clone size: few; V gene: TRBV9; CDR3 length: 17; J gene: TRBJ2-3; CDR3 protein: CASSVEPSGTFTDTQYF; CDR3 DNA: TGTGCCAGCAGCGTAGAGCCTAGCGGAACCTTCACAGATACGCAGTATTTT
D gene: TRBD2; clone size: many; V gene: TRBV7-2; CDR3 length: 16; J gene: TRBJ2-3; CDR3 protein: CASSLRGLANQDTQYF; CDR3 DNA: TGTGCCAGCAGCCTCCGGGGACTAGCTAATCAGGATACGCAGTATTTT
D gene: -; clone size: few; V gene: TRBV7-6; CDR3 length: 14; J gene: TRBJ2-5; CDR3 protein: CASSLEVTPETQYF; CDR3 DNA: TGTGCCAGCAGCTTAGAAGTGACCCCCGAGACCCAGTACTTC
D gene: TRBD1; clone size: -; V gene: TRBV6-2/TRBV6-3; CDR3 length: 15; J gene: TRBJ1-2; CDR3 protein: CASSYAGQGLNGYTF; CDR3 DNA: TGTGCCAGCAGTTACGCCGGACAGGGGCTAAATGGCTACACCTTC